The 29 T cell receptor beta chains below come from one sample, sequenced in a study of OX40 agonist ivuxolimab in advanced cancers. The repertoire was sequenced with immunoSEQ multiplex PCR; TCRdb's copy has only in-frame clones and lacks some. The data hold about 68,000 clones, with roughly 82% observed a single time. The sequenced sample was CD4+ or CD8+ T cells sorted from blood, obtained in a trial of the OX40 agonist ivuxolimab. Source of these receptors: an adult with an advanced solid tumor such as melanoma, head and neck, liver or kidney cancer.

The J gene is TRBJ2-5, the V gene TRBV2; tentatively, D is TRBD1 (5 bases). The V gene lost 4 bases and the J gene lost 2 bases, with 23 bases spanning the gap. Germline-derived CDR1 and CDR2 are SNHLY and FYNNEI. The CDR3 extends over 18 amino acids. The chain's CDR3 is CASSGAVSQGLGQETQYF. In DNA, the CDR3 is TGTGCCAGCAGTGGCGCGGTCTCCCAGGGTTTAGGGCAAGAGACCCAGTACTTC.

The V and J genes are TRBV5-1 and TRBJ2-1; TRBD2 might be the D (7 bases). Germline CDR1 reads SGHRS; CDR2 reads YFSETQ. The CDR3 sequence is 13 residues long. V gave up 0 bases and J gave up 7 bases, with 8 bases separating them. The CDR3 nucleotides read TGCGCCAGCAGCTTGGAGGGGGGGAATGAGCAGTTCTTC. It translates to CASSLEGGNEQFF.

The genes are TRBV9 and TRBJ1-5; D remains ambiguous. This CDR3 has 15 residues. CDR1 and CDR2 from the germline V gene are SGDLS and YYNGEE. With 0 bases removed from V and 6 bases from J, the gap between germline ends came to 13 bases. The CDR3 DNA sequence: TGTGCCAGCAGCGTAGGTGGTGTCGGTGGTCAGCCCCAGCATTTT. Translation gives CASSVGGVGGQPQHF.

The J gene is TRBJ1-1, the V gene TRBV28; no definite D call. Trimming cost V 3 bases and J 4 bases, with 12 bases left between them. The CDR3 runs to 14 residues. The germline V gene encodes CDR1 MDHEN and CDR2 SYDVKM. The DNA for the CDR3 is TGTGCCAGCAGTTTGGGTGGGGAACGCACTGAAGCTTTCTTT. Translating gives CASSLGGERTEAFF. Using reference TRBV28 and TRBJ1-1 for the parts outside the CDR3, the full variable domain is DVKVTQSSRYLVKRTGEKVFLECVQDMDHENMFWYRQDPGLGLRLIYFSYDVKMKEKGDIPEGYSVSREKKERFSLILESASTNQTSMYLCASSLGGERTEAFFGQGTRLTVV.

The CDR3 DNA sequence: TGTGCCACCAGCAGAGATATGGGGGAGCACGGCTCTGGGGCCAACGTCCTGACTTTC. Protein sequence: CATSRDMGEHGSGANVLTF. The chain combines TRBV15 with TRBJ2-6; D possibly uses TRBD1 or TRBD2 (5 bases each). CDR1 LNHNV and CDR2 YYDKDF come from the germline V gene (reference sequence). The V gene lost 0 bases and the J gene lost 0 bases, with 15 bases spanning the gap. The CDR3 contains 19 residues.

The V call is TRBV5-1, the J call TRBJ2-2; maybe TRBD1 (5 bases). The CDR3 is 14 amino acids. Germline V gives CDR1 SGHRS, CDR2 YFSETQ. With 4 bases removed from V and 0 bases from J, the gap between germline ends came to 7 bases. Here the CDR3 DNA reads TGCGCCAGCAGCCCGACAGCGAACACCGGGGAGCTGTTTTTT. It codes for CASSPTANTGELFF. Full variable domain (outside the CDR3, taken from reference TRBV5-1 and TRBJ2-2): KAGVTQTPRYLIKTRGQQVTLSCSPISGHRSVSWYQQTPGQGLQFLFEYFSETQRNKGNFPGRFSGRQFSNSRSEMNVSTLELGDSALYLCASSPTANTGELFFGEGSRLTVL.

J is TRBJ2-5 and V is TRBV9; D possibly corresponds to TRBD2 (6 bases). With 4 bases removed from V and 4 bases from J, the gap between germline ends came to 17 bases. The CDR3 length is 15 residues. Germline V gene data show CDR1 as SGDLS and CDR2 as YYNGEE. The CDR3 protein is CASSFRGSQSETQYF. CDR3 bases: TGTGCCAGCAGCTTTCGGGGGTCTCAGTCAGAGACCCAGTACTTC.

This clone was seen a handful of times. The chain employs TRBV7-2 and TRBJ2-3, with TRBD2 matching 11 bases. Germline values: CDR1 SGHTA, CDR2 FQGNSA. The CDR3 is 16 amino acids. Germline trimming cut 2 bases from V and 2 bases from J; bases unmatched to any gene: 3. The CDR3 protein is CASSLLAGGLTDTQYF. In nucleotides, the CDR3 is TGTGCCAGCAGCTTACTAGCGGGAGGCCTCACAGATACGCAGTATTTT.

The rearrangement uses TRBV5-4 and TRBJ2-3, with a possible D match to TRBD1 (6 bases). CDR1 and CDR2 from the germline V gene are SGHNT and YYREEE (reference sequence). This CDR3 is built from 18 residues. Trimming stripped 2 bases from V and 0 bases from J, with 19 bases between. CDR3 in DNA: TGTGCCAGCAGCTTTCTTGCAGGGGCCCAAGCTAGCACAGATACGCAGTATTTT. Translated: CASSFLAGAQASTDTQYF.

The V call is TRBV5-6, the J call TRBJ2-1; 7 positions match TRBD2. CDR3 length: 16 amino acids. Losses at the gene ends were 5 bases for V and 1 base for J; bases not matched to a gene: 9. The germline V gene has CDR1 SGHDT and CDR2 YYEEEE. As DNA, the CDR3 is TGTGCCAGCAGACCGCTAGCGGCCGGATCCTACAATGAGCAGTTCTTC. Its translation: CASRPLAAGSYNEQFF.

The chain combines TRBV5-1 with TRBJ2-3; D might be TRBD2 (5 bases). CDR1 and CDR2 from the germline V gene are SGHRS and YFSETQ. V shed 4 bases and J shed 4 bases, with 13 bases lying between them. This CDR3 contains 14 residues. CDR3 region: CASSLALASDTQYF. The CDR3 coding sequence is TGCGCCAGCAGCCTCGCGCTAGCCTCAGATACGCAGTATTTT.

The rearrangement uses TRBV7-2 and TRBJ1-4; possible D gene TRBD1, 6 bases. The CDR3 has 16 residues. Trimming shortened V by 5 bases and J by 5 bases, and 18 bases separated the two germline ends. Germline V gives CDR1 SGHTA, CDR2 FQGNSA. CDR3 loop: CASSPGGQLSNEKLFF. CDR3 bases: TGTGCCAGCAGCCCCGGCGGACAGCTTTCAAATGAAAAACTGTTTTTT.

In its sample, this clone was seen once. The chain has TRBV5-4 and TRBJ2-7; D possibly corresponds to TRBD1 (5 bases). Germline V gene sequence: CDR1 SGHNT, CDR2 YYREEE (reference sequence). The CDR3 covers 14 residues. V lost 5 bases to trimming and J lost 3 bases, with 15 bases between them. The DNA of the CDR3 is TGTGCCAGCAGAGGCCAAGGGGTGAGCTACGAGCAGTACTTC. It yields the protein CASRGQGVSYEQYF.

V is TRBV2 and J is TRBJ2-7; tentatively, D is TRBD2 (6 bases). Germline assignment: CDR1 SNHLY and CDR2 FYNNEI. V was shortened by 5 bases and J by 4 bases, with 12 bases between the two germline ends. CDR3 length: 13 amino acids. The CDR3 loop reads CASSPGSQYEQYF. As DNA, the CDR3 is TGTGCCAGCAGTCCCGGGAGCCAGTACGAGCAGTACTTC.

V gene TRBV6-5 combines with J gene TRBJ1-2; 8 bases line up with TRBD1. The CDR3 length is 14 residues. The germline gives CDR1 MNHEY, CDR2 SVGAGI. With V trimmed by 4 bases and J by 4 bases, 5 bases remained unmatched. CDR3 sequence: CASSLMQGAYGYTF. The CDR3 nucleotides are TGTGCCAGCAGTTTGATGCAGGGGGCCTATGGCTACACCTTC.

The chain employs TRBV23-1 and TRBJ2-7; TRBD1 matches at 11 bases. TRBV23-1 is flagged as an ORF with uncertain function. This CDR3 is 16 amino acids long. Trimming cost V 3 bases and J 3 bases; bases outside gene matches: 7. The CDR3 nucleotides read TGCGCCAGCAGTCACGGACAGGGGGCGCCGGACTACGAGCAGTACTTC. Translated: CASSHGQGAPDYEQYF.

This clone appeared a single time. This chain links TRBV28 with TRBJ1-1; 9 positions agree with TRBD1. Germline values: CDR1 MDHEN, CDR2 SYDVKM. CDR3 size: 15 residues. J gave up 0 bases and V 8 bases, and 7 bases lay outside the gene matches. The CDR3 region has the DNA TGTGCCAGCTGTACAGGGGGCGAGGTGAACACTGAAGCTTTCTTT. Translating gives CASCTGGEVNTEAFF. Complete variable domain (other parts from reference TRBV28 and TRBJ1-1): DVKVTQSSRYLVKRTGEKVFLECVQDMDHENMFWYRQDPGLGLRLIYFSYDVKMKEKGDIPEGYSVSREKKERFSLILESASTNQTSMYLCASCTGGEVNTEAFFGQGTRLTVV.

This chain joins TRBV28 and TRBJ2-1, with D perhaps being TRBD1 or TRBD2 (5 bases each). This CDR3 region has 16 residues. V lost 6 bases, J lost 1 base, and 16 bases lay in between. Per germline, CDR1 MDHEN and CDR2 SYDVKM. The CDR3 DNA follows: TGTGCCAGCAGCGGGGCTCGTCTGGTATCCTACAATGAGCAGTTCTTC. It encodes CASSGARLVSYNEQFF.

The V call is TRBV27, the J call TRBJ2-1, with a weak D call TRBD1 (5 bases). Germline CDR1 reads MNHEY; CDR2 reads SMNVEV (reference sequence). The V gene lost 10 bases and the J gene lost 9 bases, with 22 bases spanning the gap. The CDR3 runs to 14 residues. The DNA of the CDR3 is TGTGCCACCAAGAGGACCCATGCAAGGGGTGAGCAGTTCTTC. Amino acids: CATKRTHARGEQFF.

Here the CDR3 reads CSTATGGKPDTQYF. The CDR3 DNA reads TGCAGCACCGCTACAGGGGGTAAGCCAGATACGCAGTATTTT. The J gene is TRBJ2-3, the V gene TRBV29-1; 8 bases are shared with TRBD1. Trimming at V came to 8 bases and at J to 4 bases, leaving 11 bases not matched to a gene. Germline assignment: CDR1 SQVTM and CDR2 ANQGSEA. This CDR3 comprises 14 residues.

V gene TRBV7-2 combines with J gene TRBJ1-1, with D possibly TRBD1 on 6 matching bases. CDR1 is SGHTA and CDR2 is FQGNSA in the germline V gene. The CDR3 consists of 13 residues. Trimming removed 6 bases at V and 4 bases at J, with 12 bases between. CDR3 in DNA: TGTGCCAGCAGGTCAACAGGGATCACTGAAGCTTTCTTT. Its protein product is CASRSTGITEAFF.

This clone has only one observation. The CDR3 sequence: CASSDEQGAGELFF. The DNA of the CDR3 is TGTGCCAGCAGTGACGAACAGGGCGCCGGGGAGCTGTTTTTT. The rearrangement links TRBV6-4 to TRBJ2-2; weak D call: TRBD1 (6 bases). V shed 2 bases and J shed 6 bases, with 10 bases lying between them. This CDR3 has 14 residues. Germline CDR1 and CDR2: MRHNA and SNTAGT.

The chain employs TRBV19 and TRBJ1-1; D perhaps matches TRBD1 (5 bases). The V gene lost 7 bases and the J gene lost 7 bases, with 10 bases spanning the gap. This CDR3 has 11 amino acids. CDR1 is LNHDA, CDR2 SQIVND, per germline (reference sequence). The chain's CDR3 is CASIRELEAFF. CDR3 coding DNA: TGTGCCAGTATCAGGGAGCTTGAAGCTTTCTTT.

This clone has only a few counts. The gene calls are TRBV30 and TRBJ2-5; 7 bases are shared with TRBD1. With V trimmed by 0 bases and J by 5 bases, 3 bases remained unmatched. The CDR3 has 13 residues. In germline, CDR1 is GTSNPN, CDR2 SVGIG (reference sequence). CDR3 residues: CAWSVFRGETQYF. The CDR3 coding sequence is TGTGCCTGGAGTGTTTTCAGGGGGGAGACCCAGTACTTC. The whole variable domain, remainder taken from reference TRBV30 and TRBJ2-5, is SQTIHQWPATLVQPVGSPLSLECTVEGTSNPNLYWYRQAAGRGLQLLFYSVGIGQISSEVPQNLSASRPQDRQFILSSKKLLLSDSGFYLCAWSVFRGETQYFGPGTRLLVL.

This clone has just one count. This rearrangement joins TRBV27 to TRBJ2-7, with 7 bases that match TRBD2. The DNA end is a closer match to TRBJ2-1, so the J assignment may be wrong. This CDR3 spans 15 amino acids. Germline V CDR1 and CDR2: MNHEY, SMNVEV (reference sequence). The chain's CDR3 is CASRRGRARLAEQFF. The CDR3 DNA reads TGTGCCAGCAGACGCGGGAGAGCACGGCTGGCTGAGCAGTTCTTC.

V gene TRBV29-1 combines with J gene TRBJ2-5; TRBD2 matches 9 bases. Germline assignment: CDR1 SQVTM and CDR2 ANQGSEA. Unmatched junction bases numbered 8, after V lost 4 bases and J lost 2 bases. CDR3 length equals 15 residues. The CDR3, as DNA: TGCAGCGTTGTCCCGCTAGCGGGACCTCAAGAGACCCAGTACTTC. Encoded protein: CSVVPLAGPQETQYF. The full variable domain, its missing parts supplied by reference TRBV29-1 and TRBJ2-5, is SAVISQKPSRDICQRGTSLTIQCQVDSQVTMMFWYRQQPGQSLTLIATANQGSEATYESGFVIDKFPISRPNLTFSTLTVSNMSPEDSSIYLCSVVPLAGPQETQYFGPGTRLLVL.

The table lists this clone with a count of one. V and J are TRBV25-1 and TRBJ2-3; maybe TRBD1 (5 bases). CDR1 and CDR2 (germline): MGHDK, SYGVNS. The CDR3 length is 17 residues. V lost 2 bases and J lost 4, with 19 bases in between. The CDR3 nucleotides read TGTGCCAGCAGTGAACATGGAGACCTACAAGGGGCAGATACGCAGTATTTT. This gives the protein CASSEHGDLQGADTQYF.

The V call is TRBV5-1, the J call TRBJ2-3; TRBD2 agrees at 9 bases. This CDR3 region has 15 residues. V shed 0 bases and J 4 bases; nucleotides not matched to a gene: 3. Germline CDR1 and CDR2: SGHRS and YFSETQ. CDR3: CASSLAGLASDTQYF. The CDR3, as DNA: TGCGCCAGCAGCTTGGCGGGACTAGCATCAGATACGCAGTATTTT.

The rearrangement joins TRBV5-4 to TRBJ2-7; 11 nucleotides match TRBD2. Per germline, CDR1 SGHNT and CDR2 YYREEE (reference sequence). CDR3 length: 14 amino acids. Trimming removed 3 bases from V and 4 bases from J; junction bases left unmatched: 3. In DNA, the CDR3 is TGTGCCAGCAGCTACGGACTAGCGGGTTACGAGCAGTACTTC. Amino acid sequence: CASSYGLAGYEQYF.